The next 25 T cell receptor beta chains were all read from a single sample in a study of blood T cell repertoires in COVID-19. Produced via immunoSEQ multiplex PCR; TCRdb's table is partial and in-frame only. Of 250,000 or so clones in the sample, under 85% were seen once. Sequenced input: peripheral blood. These TCRs come from a human donor in a cohort sampled during active COVID-19.

Notes on this clone: The identical CDR3 is also encoded by other nucleotide sequences in the sample. The V call is TRBV20-1, the J call TRBJ2-7, with a tentative D call TRBD1 (5 bases). Germline V gene sequence: CDR1 DFQATT, CDR2 SNEGSKA (reference sequence). This CDR3 region has 11 residues. Trimming removed 2 bases at V and 4 bases at J, with 6 bases between. CDR3 bases: TGCAGTGCTAGACAGGGTTACGAGCAGTACTTC. It encodes CSARQGYEQYF.

The V gene is TRBV7-3, the J gene TRBJ2-1; weak D call: TRBD1 (5 bases). Trimming removed 5 bases from V and 1 base from J, with 12 bases in between. The V gene's germline CDR1 is SGHTA and CDR2 FQGTGA. The CDR3 runs to 15 residues. The CDR3 DNA follows: TGTGCCAGCAGCCCCGGAAGGGGTTCCTACAATGAGCAGTTCTTC. Its protein product is CASSPGRGSYNEQFF. Based on the CDR3 plus reference TRBV7-3 and TRBJ2-1, the full variable domain is GAGVSQTPSNKVTEKGKYVELRCDPISGHTALYWYRQSLGQGPEFLIYFQGTGAADDSGLPNDRFFAVRPEGSVSTLKIQRTERGDSAVYLCASSPGRGSYNEQFFGPGTRLTVL.

The chain links TRBV29-1 to TRBJ1-2; 9 nucleotides align to TRBD1. This CDR3 is built from 13 residues. Germline assignment: CDR1 SQVTM and CDR2 ANQGSEA. V shed 4 bases, J shed 6 bases, and the junction held 6 bases outside the gene matches. The CDR3, as DNA: TGCAGCGTTGCGGGACAGGGAGTTCATGGCTACACCTTC. It is translated as CSVAGQGVHGYTF.

The chain carries TRBV5-4 and TRBJ2-3; TRBD2 aligns across 11 bases. Germline lookup yields CDR1 SGHNT and CDR2 YYREEE (reference sequence). Trimming cost V 0 bases and J 6 bases; bases outside gene matches: 6. CDR3 size: 16 residues. The CDR3 reads CASSLAGASGRDTQYF. The CDR3 nucleotides read TGTGCCAGCAGCTTGGCCGGCGCTAGCGGGAGGGATACGCAGTATTTT.

The chain is built from TRBV9 and TRBJ2-3; the D is unclear. Trimming shortened V by 3 bases and J by 1 base, and 12 bases separated the two germline ends. CDR1 and CDR2 (germline): SGDLS, YYNGEE. This CDR3 comprises 15 residues. The CDR3 DNA reads TGTGCCAGCAGCGCCCAGGCCCCAGGCACAGATACGCAGTATTTT. Translating it yields CASSAQAPGTDTQYF.

This clone was found many times. This chain links TRBV2 with TRBJ2-3; 7 positions match TRBD2. Per the germline V gene, CDR1 is SNHLY and CDR2 is FYNNEI. The CDR3 has 15 amino acids. The trim removed 7 bases at V and 0 bases at J, leaving 7 bases unmatched. As DNA, the CDR3 is TGTGCCAGCATGGGCCGGGAGGCCAGCACAGATACGCAGTATTTT. It yields the protein CASMGREASTDTQYF.

This clone appeared a single time. The CDR3 nucleotides are TGTGCCATCAGCCGGGACACTTCCACAGATACGCAGTATTTT. It codes for CAISRDTSTDTQYF. The V gene is TRBV10-3, the J gene TRBJ2-3; TRBD1 is a possible D gene (6 bases). This CDR3 is built from 14 residues. V lost 6 bases to trimming and J lost 2 bases, with 12 bases between them. Germline V gene data show CDR1 as ENHRY and CDR2 as SYGVKD.

The chain combines TRBV5-1 with TRBJ2-7, with D perhaps TRBD1 (5 bases). Per the germline V gene, CDR1 is SGHRS and CDR2 is YFSETQ. The CDR3 contains 14 residues. V lost 0 bases, J lost 3 bases, and 10 bases lay in between. The CDR3 reads CASSLAGARYEQYF. The CDR3 bases are TGCGCCAGCAGCTTGGCTGGGGCGCGCTACGAGCAGTACTTC.

The chain is built from TRBV20-1 and TRBJ2-1; unclear D gene. CDR1 and CDR2 (germline): DFQATT, SNEGSKA (reference sequence). Trimming removed 6 bases at V and 12 bases at J, with 12 bases between. The CDR3 length is 10 residues. CDR3 protein: CSARPYGQFF. In DNA, the CDR3 is TGCAGTGCGAGGCCCTATGGGCAGTTCTTC.

The chain links TRBV5-1 to TRBJ1-4, with D perhaps TRBD1 (5 bases). Germline CDR1 SGHRS, CDR2 YFSETQ. Trimming shortened V by 7 bases and J by 3 bases, and 19 bases separated the two germline ends. This CDR3 contains 16 residues. CDR3 sequence (DNA): TGCGCCAGCGGCATCAACCAGGGCGCTCCTAATGAAAAACTGTTTTTT. It is translated as CASGINQGAPNEKLFF. Using reference TRBV5-1 and TRBJ1-4 for the parts outside the CDR3, the full variable domain is KAGVTQTPRYLIKTRGQQVTLSCSPISGHRSVSWYQQTPGQGLQFLFEYFSETQRNKGNFPGRFSGRQFSNSRSEMNVSTLELGDSALYLCASGINQGAPNEKLFFGSGTQLSVL.

The table lists this clone with a count of one. This rearrangement joins TRBV19 to TRBJ2-3; possible D gene TRBD1, 6 bases. Per the germline V gene, CDR1 is LNHDA and CDR2 is SQIVND (reference sequence). This CDR3 is 15 amino acids long. Trimming removed 6 bases from V and 0 bases from J, with 13 bases in between. This CDR3 reads CASSETGSSTDTQYF. CDR3 nucleotide sequence: TGTGCCAGTAGCGAAACAGGGTCAAGCACAGATACGCAGTATTTT.

The chain joins TRBV5-1 to TRBJ1-4; 7 positions agree with TRBD1. This CDR3 has 13 amino acids. J gave up 10 bases and V 0 bases, and 3 bases lay outside the gene matches. Germline V gives CDR1 SGHRS, CDR2 YFSETQ. The CDR3 spells CASSLGQGRKLFF. CDR3 in DNA: TGCGCCAGCAGCTTGGGACAGGGTAGAAAACTGTTTTTT. Full variable domain (missing parts from reference TRBV5-1 and TRBJ1-4): KAGVTQTPRYLIKTRGQQVTLSCSPISGHRSVSWYQQTPGQGLQFLFEYFSETQRNKGNFPGRFSGRQFSNSRSEMNVSTLELGDSALYLCASSLGQGRKLFFGSGTQLSVL.

The V and J genes are TRBV5-1 and TRBJ2-3, with D unresolved. Between the trimmed V and J ends, which lost 0 bases and 7 bases, there was a span of 15 bases. This CDR3 contains 15 residues. Germline V gives CDR1 SGHRS, CDR2 YFSETQ. The CDR3 nucleotides read TGCGCCAGCAGCTTGGCTAACCCCGGGTTGAATACGCAGTATTTT. It specifies CASSLANPGLNTQYF.

This clone has a single count. The CDR3 bases are TGCGCCAGCACCGCGGGACAGGGAGGCAATGAAAAACTGTTTTTT. This gives the protein CASTAGQGGNEKLFF. The chain recombines TRBV5-1 with TRBJ1-4, with TRBD1 matching over 9 bases. The germline CDR1 and CDR2 sequences are SGHRS and YFSETQ. The CDR3 is 15 amino acids. Losses at the gene ends were 6 bases for V and 5 bases for J; bases not matched to a gene: 8.

This clone was counted only a few times. CDR3 nucleotide sequence: TGCGCCAGCAGCCAAGATTGGTTAGGGGGTACGACTCTTGGGGCCAACGTCCTGACTTTC. It is translated as CASSQDWLGGTTLGANVLTF. The chain has TRBV4-1 and TRBJ2-6, with D possibly being TRBD1 (6 bases). Germline assignment: CDR1 MGHRA and CDR2 YSYEKL. Trimming removed 0 bases from V and 3 bases from J, with 21 bases in between. The CDR3 is 20 amino acids.

V usage is TRBV2 and J usage is TRBJ1-2, with 7 bases identical to TRBD1. CDR3 length: 15 residues. V lost 6 bases, J lost 6 bases, and 13 bases stayed unmatched. Per germline, CDR1 SNHLY and CDR2 FYNNEI. The CDR3 here is CASSKTGIRRDGYTF. Written as DNA, the CDR3 is TGTGCCAGCAGCAAGACAGGGATTCGTCGGGATGGCTACACCTTC.

The chain has TRBV28 and TRBJ2-5; possible D gene TRBD1, 5 bases. Trimming shortened V by 3 bases and J by 1 base, and 12 bases separated the two germline ends. This CDR3 region has 15 residues. The germline V gene has CDR1 MDHEN and CDR2 SYDVKM. CDR3 amino acids: CASSLPQGPQETQYF. In DNA form, the CDR3 reads TGTGCCAGCAGTTTGCCGCAGGGCCCCCAAGAGACCCAGTACTTC.

The chain is built from TRBV2 and TRBJ2-3; 10 bases agree with TRBD1. This CDR3 region has 14 residues. Germline CDR1 and CDR2: SNHLY and FYNNEI. V gave up 7 bases and J gave up 7 bases; unmatched junction bases: 8. CDR3 protein: CASNGDRGWNTQYF. For the CDR3, the DNA is TGTGCCAGCAACGGGGACAGGGGATGGAATACGCAGTATTTT.

This clone occurred many times. The V and J genes are TRBV4-1 and TRBJ2-1; 9 bases align to TRBD1. V lost 6 bases to trimming and J lost 5 bases; unmatched junction nucleotides: 14. The CDR3 has 17 amino acids. The germline V gene encodes CDR1 MGHRA and CDR2 YSYEKL. Here the CDR3 reads CASSKGQGLSRDNEQFF. Here the CDR3 DNA reads TGCGCCAGCAGTAAAGGACAGGGGTTATCTCGAGACAATGAGCAGTTCTTC.

The chain joins TRBV2 to TRBJ1-1, with 8 bases matching TRBD1. The CDR3 has 17 residues. V was pared by 9 bases and J by 0 bases, with 15 bases of the junction left unmatched. Germline V gene data show CDR1 as SNHLY and CDR2 as FYNNEI. CDR3 sequence reads: CASRAGQATLMNTEAFF. The CDR3 DNA reads as TGTGCCAGTCGTGCGGGACAGGCGACGTTAATGAACACTGAAGCTTTCTTT.

Concerning this clone itself: Distinct nucleotide sequences in the sample also encode this CDR3. The chain employs TRBV18 and TRBJ2-3; D unclear. V dropped 3 bases and J dropped 3 bases, with 13 bases sitting between them. The CDR3 has 15 amino acids. CDR1 and CDR2 (germline): KGHSH, LQKENI. CDR3 region: CASSPPGGSTDTQYF. In DNA, the CDR3 is TGTGCCAGCTCACCGCCCGGTGGTTCGACAGATACGCAGTATTTT.

The J gene is TRBJ2-5, the V gene TRBV5-4; TRBD2 agrees at 10 bases. V was clipped by 4 bases and J by 1 base; unmatched bases: 4. Germline V gene data show CDR1 as SGHNT and CDR2 as YYREEE (reference sequence). CDR3 length: 15 amino acids. The CDR3 nucleotides read TGTGCCAGCAGCGAGCGACTAGCGGGCCAAGAGACCCAGTACTTC. Translated, it gives CASSERLAGQETQYF.

The chain couples TRBV10-1 to TRBJ2-2; weak D call: TRBD1 (6 bases). Trimming removed 10 bases at V and 5 bases at J, with 14 bases between. CDR3 size: 13 residues. Germline loops: CDR1 WNHNN, CDR2 SYGVQD (reference sequence). Here the CDR3 DNA reads TGCGCCACGAGCACGGGACAAACCGGGGAGCTGTTTTTT. It yields the protein CATSTGQTGELFF.

The chain recombines TRBV27 with TRBJ1-4; TRBD1 aligns across 7 bases. The CDR3 runs 16 residues. The V segment lost 3 bases and the J segment 4 bases; nucleotides outside the gene matches: 8. Germline V lookup: CDR1 MNHEY, CDR2 SMNVEV (reference sequence). CDR3: CASSFSWGQINEKLFF. The CDR3, as DNA: TGTGCCAGCAGTTTTTCTTGGGGACAGATTAATGAAAAACTGTTTTTT.

As DNA, the CDR3 is TGCGCCAGCAGCTCCTCAGGGATTACCTACGAGCAGTACTTC. It yields the protein CASSSSGITYEQYF. The V and J genes are TRBV5-1 and TRBJ2-7; TRBD1 might be the D (5 bases). Trimming left V 3 bases short and J 2 bases short, with 12 bases between. In germline, CDR1 is SGHRS, CDR2 YFSETQ. The CDR3 has 14 residues.